This TCR beta chain is drawn from a study of blood T cell repertoires in COVID-19. Study overall: The samples span acute and convalescent COVID-19 from the United States, Italy and Spain. T cells, B-cell-depleted T cells, or PBMCs provided the cDNA or gDNA that served as material.

Under the authors' procedure: For nucleated cells, counts were estimated from reference gene primer amplification. Some clones are missing from TCRdb's copy, which holds only in-frame ones; the method was immunoSEQ multiplex PCR. V, J and clone size were drawn from that table, and D and trimming were deduced from the DNA. This sample has 100,000 to 150,000 clones, with roughly 80% found just once. Trimming removed 7 bases at V and 6 bases at J, with 16 bases between. The CDR3 contains 13 residues. This clone was seen a handful of times. The genes are TRBV12-3 or TRBV12-4 and TRBJ2-7; a possible D gene is TRBD1 (5 bases). This clonotype was obtained from a woman aged 30 to 39 who had recovered from COVID-19. The sequenced material came from peripheral blood. The CDR3 here is CASTEGAGGEQYF. CDR3 bases: TGTGCCAGCACCGAAGGGGCCGGTGGCGAGCAGTACTTC.